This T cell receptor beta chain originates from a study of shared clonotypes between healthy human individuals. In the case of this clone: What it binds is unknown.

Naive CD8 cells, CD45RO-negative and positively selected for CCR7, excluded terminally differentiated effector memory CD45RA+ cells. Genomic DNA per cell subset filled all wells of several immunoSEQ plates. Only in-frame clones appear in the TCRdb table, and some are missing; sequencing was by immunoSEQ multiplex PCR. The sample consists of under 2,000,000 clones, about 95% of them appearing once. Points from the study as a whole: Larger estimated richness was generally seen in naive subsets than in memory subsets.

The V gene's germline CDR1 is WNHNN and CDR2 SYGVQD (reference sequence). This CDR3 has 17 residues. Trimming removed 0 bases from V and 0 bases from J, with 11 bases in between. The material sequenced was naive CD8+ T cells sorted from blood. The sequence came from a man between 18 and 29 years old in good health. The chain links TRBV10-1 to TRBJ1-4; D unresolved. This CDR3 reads CASSESIAPATNEKLFF. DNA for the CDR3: TGCGCCAGCAGTGAGTCGATAGCCCCTGCAACTAATGAAAAACTGTTTTTT.